These 18 T cell receptor beta chains were all obtained from the same sample, sequenced in a study of blood T cells in healthy people across ages. A J-beta primer mix and a sample-barcoded 5' primer were used in a second PCR of about 7 to 12 cycles. TCRdb re-derived calls from the 5' RACE reads in MiXCR, one entry per CDR3 protein. This sample has about 1.6 million distinct CDR3 sequences, with 30% to 35% found just once. Input material: blood. These receptors all come from a woman between 25 and 40 years old in good health.

The sample holds a few counts of this clonotype. This chain connects TRBV7-9 to TRBJ1-2; D is perhaps TRBD1 (5 bases). The ends were cut back, 3 bases at V and 4 bases at J, with 15 bases in the middle. The CDR3 consists of 15 residues. Germline CDR1 SEHNR, CDR2 FQNEAQ (reference sequence). The CDR3 loop is CASSFSKGGGYGYTF. DNA of the CDR3: TGTGCCAGCAGCTTCTCCAAGGGCGGGGGCTATGGCTACACCTTC.

The chain joins TRBV15 to TRBJ1-5; D is undetermined. This CDR3 is 12 amino acids long. V was pared by 0 bases and J by 8 bases, with 5 bases between. Germline V gives CDR1 LNHNV, CDR2 YYDKDF (reference sequence). The CDR3 reads CATSRDPEPQHF. The DNA for the CDR3 is TGTGCCACCAGCAGAGATCCCGAGCCCCAGCATTTT. Supplemented by reference TRBV15 and TRBJ1-5, the full variable domain reads DAMVIQNPRYQVTQFGKPVTLSCSQTLNHNVMYWYQQKSSQAPKLLFHYYDKDFNNEADTPDNFQSRRPNTSFCFLDIRSPGLGDTAMYLCATSRDPEPQHFGDGTRLSIL.

The chain employs TRBV7-2 and TRBJ2-7, with 11 bases identical to TRBD2. Germline V gives CDR1 SGHTA, CDR2 FQGNSA. V shed 0 bases, J shed 4 bases, and the junction held 2 bases outside the gene matches. This CDR3 spans 15 amino acids. The CDR3 DNA is TGTGCCAGCAGCTTAGCAGCTAGCGGGAGGTACGAGCAGTACTTC. Translation gives CASSLAASGRYEQYF.

Regarding this clonotype: One end of the junction fails to match germline, which may point to a read error. V gene TRBV7-9 combines with J gene TRBJ1-2; TRBD1 matches 9 bases. CDR3 length: 17 residues. CDR1 is SEHNR, CDR2 FQNEAQ, per germline (reference sequence). The CDR3 nucleotides are TGTGCTAGCAGACGACTCCTCCGACAGGGGGAAAACTATGGCTACACCTTC. As protein: CASRRLLRQGENYGYTF.

This clonotype occurred a few times. V and J are TRBV14 and TRBJ2-2; D ambiguous. V gave up 4 bases and J gave up 6 bases, with 9 bases separating them. Germline CDR1 SGHDN, CDR2 FVKESK. The CDR3 sequence is 13 residues long. The CDR3 coding sequence is TGTGCCAGCAGCCCTAGGACGGCCGGGGAGCTGTTTTTT. This codes for CASSPRTAGELFF.

The chain is built from TRBV2 and TRBJ1-6, with D perhaps TRBD1 (5 bases). The V end was cut by 4 bases, the J end by 0 bases, with 10 bases between. The CDR3 has 16 residues. CDR1 and CDR2 from the germline V gene are SNHLY and FYNNEI. The CDR3 nucleotides are TGTGCCAGCAGTGCAAATAGGGGCTCCTATAATTCACCCCTCCACTTT. It yields the protein CASSANRGSYNSPLHF.

This clonotype was counted a few times. V gene TRBV20-1 combines with J gene TRBJ2-1; D gene ambiguous. The ends were cut back, 0 bases at V and 0 bases at J, with 12 bases in the middle. Germline V gene data show CDR1 as DFQATT and CDR2 as SNEGSKA (reference sequence). CDR3 length: 16 amino acids. The CDR3 DNA reads as TGCAGTGCTAGAGACTTATCGCTCCGCTCCTACAATGAGCAGTTCTTC. It specifies CSARDLSLRSYNEQFF.

This clonotype was seen a handful of times. The V call is TRBV6-1, the J call TRBJ2-1; either TRBD1 or TRBD2 may supply D (5 bases each). Germline values: CDR1 MNHNS, CDR2 SASEGT. Trimming left V 1 base short and J 2 bases short, with 9 bases between. CDR3 length: 15 amino acids. CDR3 coding DNA: TGTGCCAGCAGTGAAGTTGGGGGAACCTACAATGAGCAGTTCTTC. Its translation: CASSEVGGTYNEQFF.

This clonotype was counted between two and nine times. The V call is TRBV18, the J call TRBJ2-3, with TRBD1 identical over 7 bases. CDR3 length equals 16 residues. The trim removed 5 bases at V and 3 bases at J, leaving 11 bases unmatched. The V gene's germline CDR1 is KGHSH and CDR2 LQKENI. The CDR3 nucleotides are TGTGCCAGCTCAGAACTGACAGGGAGAGTTACAGATACGCAGTATTTT. Protein product: CASSELTGRVTDTQYF.

The chain employs TRBV5-1 and TRBJ2-7, with 10 bases that match TRBD1. The V and J ends lost 2 bases and 2 bases, in that order; junction bases with no gene match: 4. This CDR3 region has 15 residues. The germline CDR1 and CDR2 sequences are SGHRS and YFSETQ. CDR3 loop: CASSFTGQGTYEQYF. Here the CDR3 DNA reads TGCGCCAGCAGCTTTACGGGACAGGGGACCTACGAGCAGTACTTC.

This clonotype was seen more than once but under ten times. The chain employs TRBV12-3 or TRBV12-4 and TRBJ1-1; TRBD1 is a possible D gene (5 bases). Between the trimmed V and J ends, which lost 2 bases and 4 bases, there was a span of 8 bases. This CDR3 is built from 13 residues. CDR3 sequence (DNA): TGTGCCAGCAGTTTACTGGGGGTCACTGAAGCTTTCTTT. Amino acid sequence: CASSLLGVTEAFF.

This clonotype occurred a few times. The rearrangement joins TRBV20-1 to TRBJ1-5; 9 positions agree with TRBD1. The CDR3 totals 17 residues. V lost 3 bases and J lost 1; bases outside the gene matches: 10. Per germline, CDR1 DFQATT and CDR2 SNEGSKA (reference sequence). The CDR3 loop is CSARGQGGWKSNQPQHF. DNA of the CDR3: TGCAGTGCTAGGGGACAGGGTGGGTGGAAAAGCAATCAGCCCCAGCATTTT.

This clonotype was picked up a small number of times. The genes are TRBV6-5 and TRBJ2-3; the D gene is possibly TRBD2 (6 bases). The CDR3 covers 15 residues. CDR1 is MNHEY and CDR2 is SVGAGI in the germline V gene. V lost 6 bases, J lost 5 bases, and 18 bases lay in between. The CDR3 loop reads CASSSPGGAEDTQYF. The DNA for the CDR3 is TGTGCCAGCAGCTCCCCTGGCGGGGCGGAAGATACGCAGTATTTT.

This clonotype has a handful of counts. The chain links TRBV28 to TRBJ2-7; 15 bases are shared with TRBD2. The CDR3 sequence is 18 residues long. Germline V gives CDR1 MDHEN, CDR2 SYDVKM. V lost 2 bases and J lost 2; bases outside the gene matches: 7. The CDR3 sequence: CASSLAGLAGGKPYEQYF. CDR3 nucleotide sequence: TGTGCCAGCAGTTTAGCGGGACTAGCGGGGGGCAAACCCTACGAGCAGTACTTC.

The chain is built from TRBV20-1 and TRBJ2-5; possible D gene TRBD1, 6 bases. The germline V gene encodes CDR1 DFQATT and CDR2 SNEGSKA (reference sequence). The CDR3 totals 11 residues. Deletions cut 8 bases from V and 7 bases from J, with 14 bases between. In nucleotides, the CDR3 is TGCAGTCAATGGGGGCTGGGGACCCAGTACTTC. Amino acids: CSQWGLGTQYF.

In nucleotides, the CDR3 is TGTGCCAGCAGTTTCGTCGCGTTCGAGGGGGCTGACCAGCCCCAGCATTTT. This translates into CASSFVAFEGADQPQHF. V is TRBV28 and J is TRBJ1-5; 7 nucleotides align to TRBD1. This CDR3 region has 17 residues. J was trimmed by 7 bases and V by 3 bases; bases with no gene match: 15. The germline V gene encodes CDR1 MDHEN and CDR2 SYDVKM.

This clonotype appeared many times. The rearrangement links TRBV29-1 to TRBJ2-3; D remains ambiguous. V lost 8 bases, J lost 0 bases, and 9 bases lay in between. The CDR3 extends over 12 amino acids. CDR1 is SQVTM and CDR2 is ANQGSEA in the germline V gene. As DNA, the CDR3 is TGCAGCTATACGCCTAGCACAGATACGCAGTATTTT. It translates to CSYTPSTDTQYF.

The table lists this clonotype with a few counts. The chain carries TRBV7-8 and TRBJ2-1; D unclear. The CDR3 has 14 amino acids. V lost 1 base and J 8 bases, leaving 12 bases between the germline ends. Per the germline V gene, CDR1 is SGHVS and CDR2 is FQNEAQ. The CDR3 is CASSLETPFDEQFF. The CDR3 DNA reads as TGTGCCAGCAGCTTAGAGACACCCTTTGATGAGCAGTTCTTC.